The 22 T cell receptor beta chains presented below share a single source sample, sequenced in a study of T cells in tuberculosis. Cells were sorted from thawed PBMC rested overnight and stained with GMM-loaded CD1B tetramer, viability dye and anti-CD3. CD1B tetramers were loaded with Rhodococcus equi-derived C32 glucose monomycolate. The table came from immunoSEQ multiplex PCR; TCRdb's copy has only in-frame clones and leaves some out. The data hold 88,000 or so clones, with roughly 93% observed a single time. The sequenced sample was CD1b-GMM tetramer-negative cells sorted from PBMCs. These receptors came from an adult woman with latent tuberculosis.

The chain couples TRBV6-1 to TRBJ2-2; tentatively, D is TRBD1 (5 bases). Germline V gene lookup returns CDR1 MNHNS and CDR2 SASEGT. There are 13 residues in the CDR3. V lost 5 bases, J lost 6 bases, and 10 bases lay in between. CDR3 in amino acids: CASSNKGSGELFF. The CDR3 DNA is TGTGCCAGCAGTAACAAGGGGTCCGGGGAGCTGTTTTTT.

The chain links TRBV5-1 to TRBJ2-3, with TRBD1 matching over 8 bases. V lost 4 bases and J lost 4; bases outside the gene matches: 2. CDR1 and CDR2 from the germline V gene are SGHRS and YFSETQ. CDR3 size: 13 residues. CDR3 region: CASSPGQADTQYF. DNA for the CDR3: TGCGCCAGCAGCCCGGGACAGGCAGATACGCAGTATTTT. Complete variable domain (other parts from reference TRBV5-1 and TRBJ2-3): KAGVTQTPRYLIKTRGQQVTLSCSPISGHRSVSWYQQTPGQGLQFLFEYFSETQRNKGNFPGRFSGRQFSNSRSEMNVSTLELGDSALYLCASSPGQADTQYFGPGTRLTVL.

V and J are TRBV9 and TRBJ2-7, with 13 bases identical to TRBD2. V lost 4 bases, J lost 6 bases, and 4 bases stayed unmatched. The CDR3 spans 14 residues. Germline lookup yields CDR1 SGDLS and CDR2 YYNGEE. This chain's CDR3 is CASSPRTSGGEQYF. CDR3 nucleotides: TGTGCCAGCAGCCCCCGGACTAGCGGGGGCGAGCAGTACTTC.

This clone appeared a single time. The V call is TRBV7-2, the J call TRBJ2-7, with 13 bases lining up with TRBD2. The CDR3 sequence is 15 residues long. Germline CDR1 reads SGHTA; CDR2 reads FQGNSA. Trimming at V came to 4 bases and at J to 2 bases, leaving 2 bases not matched to a gene. CDR3 protein: CASSYTSGGAYEQYF. CDR3 nucleotides: TGTGCCAGCAGCTATACTAGCGGGGGGGCCTACGAGCAGTACTTC.

V and J are TRBV15 and TRBJ2-1, with TRBD1 as a possible D gene (6 bases). Per germline, CDR1 LNHNV and CDR2 YYDKDF (reference sequence). This CDR3 spans 13 amino acids. Between the trimmed V and J ends, which lost 5 bases and 5 bases, there was a span of 10 bases. CDR3 nucleotide sequence: TGTGCCACCAGCGGGGGCCATGACAATGAGCAGTTCTTC. It yields the protein CATSGGHDNEQFF.

With regard to this clone: A junction boundary mismatches the germline segment, possibly from a read error. The same CDR3 can be traced to other DNA sequences in this sample. The chain couples TRBV11-2 to TRBJ2-1, with D perhaps matching TRBD2 (5 bases). The germline V gene has CDR1 SGHAT and CDR2 FQNNGV. The CDR3 is 13 residues long. The CDR3 sequence is CASSFSPGVEQFF. The CDR3 bases are TGTGCTAGCAGCTTTAGCCCCGGGGTTGAGCAGTTCTTC.

This rearrangement joins TRBV7-6 to TRBJ2-2, with TRBD1 matching over 8 bases. Germline CDR1 reads SGHVS; CDR2 reads FNYEAQ. This CDR3 has 17 amino acids. V was clipped by 1 base and J by 4 bases; unmatched bases: 8. DNA of the CDR3: TGTGCCAGCAGCTTAGGGTCAGGGGGCCCTAGCACCGGGGAGCTGTTTTTT. Protein sequence: CASSLGSGGPSTGELFF.

The genes are TRBV10-3 and TRBJ1-1, with D possibly TRBD1 on 5 matching bases. The V and J ends lost 7 bases and 4 bases respectively, with 13 bases between them. The CDR3 length is 13 residues. Germline-derived CDR1 and CDR2 are ENHRY and SYGVKD. The chain's CDR3 is CAIKSGAATEAFF. CDR3 DNA sequence: TGTGCCATCAAGAGTGGGGCTGCCACTGAAGCTTTCTTT.

This clone was counted a few times. The V call is TRBV27, the J call TRBJ2-1; tentatively, D is TRBD2 (6 bases). Germline V gives CDR1 MNHEY, CDR2 SMNVEV (reference sequence). V shed 5 bases and J shed 4 bases, with 12 bases lying between them. The CDR3 spans 14 residues. This CDR3 reads CASSGGAGYNEQFF. The CDR3 coding sequence is TGTGCCAGCAGTGGCGGGGCAGGATACAATGAGCAGTTCTTC.

V is TRBV27 and J is TRBJ2-2, with TRBD1 matching over 7 bases. The V gene's germline CDR1 is MNHEY and CDR2 SMNVEV (reference sequence). V was pared by 6 bases and J by 4 bases, with 8 bases of the junction left unmatched. The CDR3 sequence is 15 residues long. CDR3 sequence: CASSPDRHPTGELFF. In DNA form, the CDR3 reads TGTGCCAGCAGCCCGGACAGGCATCCCACCGGGGAGCTGTTTTTT.

The gene calls are TRBV7-2 and TRBJ2-5, with 14 bases identical to TRBD2. Germline assignment: CDR1 SGHTA and CDR2 FQGNSA. The V gene end was trimmed by 4 bases and the J gene end by 4 bases; junction bases not matched to a gene: 2. The length of the CDR3 is 15 residues. DNA of the CDR3: TGTGCCAGCAGCTCGACTAGCGGGGGGGCAGAGACCCAGTACTTC. It is translated as CASSSTSGGAETQYF.

This chain joins TRBV13 and TRBJ1-4; perhaps TRBD1 as D (5 bases). CDR3 size: 15 residues. Deletions cut 5 bases from V and 4 bases from J, with 14 bases between. Germline V gene data show CDR1 as PRHDT and CDR2 as FYEKMQ (reference sequence). The CDR3 bases are TGTGCCAGCAGCATACTCAGGGAGGGTAATGAAAAACTGTTTTTT. Translated: CASSILREGNEKLFF.

The J gene is TRBJ2-3, the V gene TRBV7-2; TRBD2 might be the D (5 bases). V was clipped by 4 bases and J by 4 bases, with 6 bases between them. CDR1 and CDR2 from the germline V gene are SGHTA and FQGNSA. This CDR3 contains 12 residues. Here the CDR3 reads CASSSGSDTQYF. CDR3 DNA: TGTGCCAGCAGCTCGGGATCAGATACGCAGTATTTT.

The rearrangement uses TRBV6-5 and TRBJ1-2; D perhaps matches TRBD1 (6 bases). This CDR3 contains 13 residues. Germline-derived CDR1 and CDR2 are MNHEY and SVGAGI. V shed 6 bases and J shed 4 bases, with 12 bases lying between them. The CDR3 spells CASRSTGFYGYTF. CDR3 nucleotides: TGTGCCAGCAGGTCTACAGGGTTCTATGGCTACACCTTC.

The CDR3 sequence: CASSLVRDTEAFF. DNA for the CDR3: TGTGCCAGCAGCTTAGTGCGGGACACTGAAGCTTTCTTT. The chain carries TRBV7-8 and TRBJ1-1, with D unclear. V was cut by 1 base and J by 3 bases, with 6 bases left in between. This CDR3 spans 13 amino acids. The germline V gene has CDR1 SGHVS and CDR2 FQNEAQ.

The V and J genes are TRBV19 and TRBJ2-1, with TRBD2 identical over 10 bases. V lost 7 bases and J lost 8; bases outside the gene matches: 8. The CDR3 consists of 14 residues. The V gene's germline CDR1 is LNHDA and CDR2 SQIVND (reference sequence). CDR3 sequence (DNA): TGTGCCAGTAAACAGCGGGGGGGCACGGATGAGCAGTTCTTC. This codes for CASKQRGGTDEQFF.

The chain carries TRBV2 and TRBJ2-1, with TRBD2 matching 7 bases. The length of the CDR3 is 14 residues. The germline CDR1 and CDR2 sequences are SNHLY and FYNNEI. J was trimmed by 0 bases and V by 8 bases; bases with no gene match: 4. CDR3 sequence (DNA): TGTGCCAGCCCCGGCGGGAGCTCCTACAATGAGCAGTTCTTC. It encodes CASPGGSSYNEQFF. Full variable domain (missing parts from reference TRBV2 and TRBJ2-1): EPEVTQTPSHQVTQMGQEVILRCVPISNHLYFYWYRQILGQKVEFLVSFYNNEISEKSEIFDDQFSVERPDGSNFTLKIRSTKLEDSAMYFCASPGGSSYNEQFFGPGTRLTVL.

The V and J genes are TRBV6-5 and TRBJ1-5; the match to TRBD1 covers 9 bases. J lost 8 bases, V lost 8 bases, and 13 bases had no gene match. CDR3 length: 15 residues. CDR1 and CDR2 (germline): MNHEY, SVGAGI. The CDR3: CASPPGKQGAKPQHF. CDR3 DNA: TGTGCCAGCCCCCCAGGTAAACAGGGGGCTAAGCCCCAGCATTTT.

This rearrangement joins TRBV6-1 to TRBJ2-1; 8 bases align to TRBD1. The CDR3 loop spans 13 amino acids. Germline-derived CDR1 and CDR2 are MNHNS and SASEGT. The V segment lost 6 bases and the J segment 6 bases; nucleotides outside the gene matches: 4. CDR3 region: CASRGTGFNEQFF. The CDR3 DNA reads TGTGCCAGCAGGGGGACAGGATTCAATGAGCAGTTCTTC.

The chain has TRBV7-2 and TRBJ2-1; 13 positions agree with TRBD2. This CDR3 spans 15 amino acids. J gave up 9 bases and V 5 bases, and 7 bases lay outside the gene matches. The germline V gene has CDR1 SGHTA and CDR2 FQGNSA. CDR3 sequence: CASSLLAGGPSEQFF. The DNA for the CDR3 is TGTGCCAGCAGCCTACTAGCGGGGGGGCCGAGTGAGCAGTTCTTC.

The rearrangement uses TRBV9 and TRBJ2-5, with 7 nucleotides matching TRBD2. Looked up from germline, CDR1 is SGDLS and CDR2 is YYNGEE. Germline trimming cut 3 bases from V and 6 bases from J; bases unmatched to any gene: 17. CDR3 length: 17 residues. CDR3 in amino acids: CASSESISGDRWKTQYF. As DNA, the CDR3 is TGTGCCAGCAGCGAGTCGATCAGCGGGGATCGGTGGAAGACCCAGTACTTC.

This clone was detected only once. V gene TRBV25-1 combines with J gene TRBJ2-1, with D tentatively TRBD2 (6 bases). The CDR3 totals 13 residues. The germline V and J ends were trimmed by 6 bases and 7 bases, with 13 bases remaining between them. From germline, CDR1 is MGHDK and CDR2 SYGVNS. CDR3 amino acids: CASSVAGPNEQFF. In DNA, the CDR3 is TGTGCCAGCAGCGTCGCGGGGCCTAATGAGCAGTTCTTC.